The sequence of this T cell receptor beta chain was determined in a study of cytotoxic CD8 clonotypes in ibrutinib-treated CLL (dated by TCRdb to the early 2020s). A note on the overall study: The cohort included some 14 treatment-naive and some 10 relapsed/refractory patients; 17 to 18 were IGHV unmutated. Of the roughly 86 people in the trial, around 25 had longitudinal samples available. Cryopreserved peripheral blood mononuclear cells were collected at three points: before therapy, at response, and at either sustained remission or disease progression. Samples averaged approximately 240,000 productive templates and 94,082 productive rearrangements. Response samples were obtained after a median of roughly 13 months of treatment, with a range of about 6 to 40 months. Every sample from remission and from progressive disease was obtained while the patients were still on ibrutinib. Partial responses were observed in about 25 patients and complete responses in 2; after a median follow-up of 68 months, remission was maintained in approximately 14 patients and progression was observed in about twelve.

On a MiSeq, deep resolution sequencing aimed for a depth between 1 in 1 million and 1 in 200,000 T cells, with each clonotype covered approximately 9.8x on average. TCR beta libraries were generated with the immunoSEQ hsTCRB Kit. The paper's processing steps were these. Data were analyzed with ImmunoSEQ Data Assistant and ImmunoSEQ Analyzer, with V, D and J genes assigned per IMGT definitions. Clonality was computed as one minus normalized Shannon entropy of productive rearrangement frequencies, ranging from 0 to 1. Only overrepresented clonotypes making up at least 0.05% of each patient's repertoire were included in the public clonotype analysis. Some twelve age-matched healthy donor repertoires from immuneACCESS were used as controls for clonality. TCRdb holds this immuneACCESS table with in-frame rearrangements only. Some clones are missing; in checked studies, unresolved V genes explain under half, and the rest has no known cause. The V and J calls and clone size were taken over from that table, and D and trimming were inferred from the DNA. This sample holds fewer than 300,000 clones; about 72% were observed only once. The top ten clonotypes cover around 6% of the sample.

The label giving this sample's time point can be read as: progressive disease on ibrutinib. For TCR beta library preparation, 1.5 to 2 micrograms of genomic DNA were isolated from cryopreserved PBMCs. Longitudinal blood samples from CLL patients on ibrutinib monotherapy were analyzed using high-throughput TCR beta sequencing. The patients took part in an open-label, single-center phase 2 trial of ibrutinib monotherapy. From the cysteine up to the phenylalanine, the CDR3 has a length of 11 residues. Only the CDR3 portion is preserved as DNA: 33 bases, with reading frame beginning at the first base. CDR1 and CDR2 were assigned from the germline V gene (reference sequence) as DFQATT and SNEGSKA. V drops 5 bases and J drops 6 bases, leaving 11 bases in between. This clone was seen only once. What antigen it recognizes has not been identified. Within one base of it there is no much larger clone, and no base qualities were kept.

The paper as a whole reports these results and caveats: Sampling times were not matched between sustained-remission and progressing patients, and lymph node repertoires were not studied. Baseline clonality exceeded that of age-matched healthy donors and correlated strongly with circulating CD8+ T-cell counts. Public clonotypes were found to be uncommon and were observed to contract or remain stable during treatment; the increase in clonality was shown to reflect expansion of private clonotypes at ibrutinib response. At ibrutinib response clonality went up, during sustained remission it held steady, and at progression it dropped back toward baseline.

The chain employs TRBV20-1 and TRBJ2-7; the D gene remains uncertain. This clonotype originated in a human donor with chronic lymphocytic leukemia. The specimen comprised PBMCs, sampled at disease progression, from a patient treated with ibrutinib. The CDR3 corresponds to CSAPRRSEQYF. The DNA reads as follows: TGCAGTGCTCCCAGGCGATCCGAGCAGTACTTC.